The rows below give T cell receptor beta chains drawn from one sample of a study of Ad26.COV2.S vaccination and SARS-CoV-2 variants. Clones were read by immunoSEQ multiplex PCR, and TCRdb kept only the in-frame ones, dropping some. Of about 680,000 clones listed, around 89% are singletons. This specimen consisted of peripheral blood, obtained in a trial of Ad26.COV2.S vaccine versus placebo. The source is a person aged 18 to 65 who received the Ad26.COV2.S COVID-19 vaccine or a placebo. Both conserved end residues are part of each CDR3. A D gene is named only where the DNA matches it firmly. Where a row states a size, it is once, few, many or the class of an expanded clone; other rows omit it.

V: TRBV11-2
D: .
length: 17
size: .
J: TRBJ1-2
DNA: TGTGCCAGCAGCCCAGTGGGCCGTCGGGAAGTCACCTATGGCTACACCTTC
CDR3: CASSPVGRREVTYGYTF

V: TRBV7-3
D: .
length: 15
size: .
J: TRBJ2-7
DNA: TGTGCCAGCAGCTCTCCGGGAACTAATCCCTACGAGCAGTACTTC
CDR3: CASSSPGTNPYEQYF

V: TRBV7-9
D: .
length: 14
size: .
J: TRBJ1-6
DNA: TGTGCCAGCAGCTTCGGAATCTATAATTCACCCCTCCACTTT
CDR3: CASSFGIYNSPLHF

V: TRBV4-3
D: .
length: 15
size: .
J: TRBJ1-2
DNA: TGCGCCAGCAGCCCCGGCGCCAGTCTTAACTATGGCTACACCTTC
CDR3: CASSPGASLNYGYTF

V: TRBV5-1
D: .
length: 14
size: .
J: TRBJ1-1
DNA: TGCGCCAGCACCCCTCTTGGGGGGAACACTGAAGCTTTCTTT
CDR3: CASTPLGGNTEAFF

V: TRBV7-9
D: .
length: 12
size: .
J: TRBJ1-4
DNA: TGTGCCAGCTCCAGTCGGGGGGAAAAACTGTTTTTT
CDR3: CASSSRGEKLFF

V: TRBV10-2
D: .
length: 11
size: .
J: TRBJ1-1
DNA: TGCGCCAGCAGTGTCCGTGCTGAAGCTTTCTTT
CDR3: CASSVRAEAFF

V: TRBV4-3
D: .
length: 15
size: .
J: TRBJ2-5
DNA: TGCGCCAGCAGCCAAGAGCGTGCGCATATGGAGACCCAGTACTTC
CDR3: CASSQERAHMETQYF

V: TRBV14
D: TRBD2
length: 15
size: .
J: TRBJ2-1
DNA: TGTGCCAGCAGCCAAGATCTAGGGCGGGGGGTCGAGCAGTTCTTC
CDR3: CASSQDLGRGVEQFF

V: TRBV20-1
D: .
length: 11
size: .
J: TRBJ1-4
DNA: TGCAGTGCCGGACCAGGGGTGAAACTGTTTTTT
CDR3: CSAGPGVKLFF

V: TRBV6-5
D: TRBD1
length: 15
size: .
J: TRBJ2-7
DNA: TGTGCCACCCAGCGCTCCGGGACAGGGTCCTACGAGCAGTACTTC
CDR3: CATQRSGTGSYEQYF

V: TRBV2
D: .
length: 13
size: .
J: TRBJ2-5
DNA: TGTGCCAGCAGTGAGCTCGGTGAGAGGTCCCAGTACTTC
CDR3: CASSELGERSQYF

V: TRBV10-3
D: .
length: 15
size: .
J: TRBJ1-6
DNA: TGTGCCATCAGTGACCACACAGTCCCGGCGACGCCCCTCCACTTT
CDR3: CAISDHTVPATPLHF

V: TRBV15
D: .
length: 13
size: once
J: TRBJ2-1
DNA: TGTGCCACCAGCAGAGATTTGGGGGATGAGCAGTTCTTC
CDR3: CATSRDLGDEQFF

V: TRBV6-5
D: TRBD1
length: 15
size: .
J: TRBJ2-7
DNA: TGTGCCAGCAACCCCTATCCGACAGGGCCCTACGAGCAGTACTTC
CDR3: CASNPYPTGPYEQYF

V: TRBV7-2
D: .
length: 15
size: .
J: TRBJ1-6
DNA: TGTGCCAGCAGCTTTACAGCCACAAATAATTCACCCCTCCACTTT
CDR3: CASSFTATNNSPLHF

V: TRBV7-2
D: .
length: 14
size: .
J: TRBJ1-1
DNA: TGTGCCAGCAGCTTAGTAGATGGGCAGGGAGCAGCTTTCTTT
CDR3: CASSLVDGQGAAFF

V: TRBV5-1
D: .
length: 14
size: .
J: TRBJ1-1
DNA: TGCGCCAGCAGCTTAGAGGGGGTAAACACTGAAGCTTTCTTT
CDR3: CASSLEGVNTEAFF

V: TRBV6-5
D: TRBD2
length: 14
size: once
J: TRBJ2-7
DNA: TGTGCCAGCAGCCAGCGGGAGGCCCCCTACGAGCAGTACTTC
CDR3: CASSQREAPYEQYF

V: TRBV5-1
D: TRBD1
length: 16
size: .
J: TRBJ1-4
DNA: TGCGCCAGCAGCTTGGCTGGGACAGGGGGGGTTCAAAAACTGTTTTTT
CDR3: CASSLAGTGGVQKLFF

V: TRBV19
D: TRBD1
length: 15
size: once
J: TRBJ1-2
DNA: TGTGCCAGTAGTACCGGACCAGGGGGGAATTATGGCTACACCTTC
CDR3: CASSTGPGGNYGYTF

V: TRBV2
D: .
length: 13
size: .
J: TRBJ2-2
DNA: TGTGCCAGCAGGGGCAAGAACACCGGGGAGCTGTTTTTT
CDR3: CASRGKNTGELFF

V: TRBV4-2
D: .
length: 16
size: .
J: TRBJ2-1
DNA: TGTGCCAGCAGCCAAGGGGCTTCCCTCTCCTACAATGAGCAGTTCTTC
CDR3: CASSQGASLSYNEQFF

V: TRBV29-1
D: .
length: 13
size: .
J: TRBJ1-5
DNA: TGCAGCGTAGTAATCTCCCCCGGCCAGCCCCAGCATTTT
CDR3: CSVVISPGQPQHF

V: TRBV3-1/TRBV3-2
D: .
length: 13
size: .
J: TRBJ2-7
DNA: TGTGCCAGCAGCCAAGATTGGGGATACGAGCAGTACTTC
CDR3: CASSQDWGYEQYF

V: TRBV13
D: TRBD2
length: 15
size: .
J: TRBJ2-1
DNA: TGTGCCAGCAGCTCCCAGCGGGAGGGCGCATATGAGCAGTTCTTC
CDR3: CASSSQREGAYEQFF

V: TRBV10-3
D: .
length: 14
size: .
J: TRBJ1-5
DNA: TGTGCCATCAGTGAATACGGAGGCAATCAGCCCCAGCATTTT
CDR3: CAISEYGGNQPQHF

V: TRBV12-3/TRBV12-4
D: .
length: 12
size: .
J: TRBJ1-1
DNA: TGTGCCAGCAGTCCTGTGAACACTGAAGCTTTCTTT
CDR3: CASSPVNTEAFF

V: TRBV30
D: .
length: 14
size: .
J: TRBJ1-3
DNA: TGTGCCTGGAGGAGGGGGGTCTCTGGAAACACCATATATTTT
CDR3: CAWRRGVSGNTIYF

V: TRBV5-4
D: TRBD2
length: 13
size: .
J: TRBJ2-7
DNA: TGTGCCAGCAGCCGGACTAGTGGGTACGAGCAGTACTTC
CDR3: CASSRTSGYEQYF

V: TRBV25-1
D: .
length: 13
size: once
J: TRBJ1-5
DNA: TGTGCCAGCAGTGAAAGTTATAGGGGACCCCAGCATTTT
CDR3: CASSESYRGPQHF

V: TRBV30
D: .
length: 16
size: .
J: TRBJ1-3
DNA: TGTGCCTGGAGTGTACGGGGGAGCCTCTCTGGAAACACCATATATTTT
CDR3: CAWSVRGSLSGNTIYF

V: TRBV27
D: .
length: 16
size: .
J: TRBJ1-2
DNA: TGTGCCAGCAGTCTTAGAGGGGGTTCTAATAACTATGGCTACACCTTC
CDR3: CASSLRGGSNNYGYTF

V: TRBV11-1
D: .
length: 15
size: .
J: TRBJ1-6
DNA: TGTGCCAGCAGCTTAGCGGCCGGAAATAATTCACCCCTCCACTTT
CDR3: CASSLAAGNNSPLHF

V: TRBV2
D: .
length: 18
size: .
J: TRBJ1-1
DNA: TGTGCCAGCAGTGAAACCGGATTTACAGGGAGTCGGAACACTGAAGCTTTCTTT
CDR3: CASSETGFTGSRNTEAFF

V: TRBV27
D: .
length: 13
size: .
J: TRBJ1-5
DNA: TGTGCCAGCAGAGCTAGAGGCAATCAGCCCCAGCATTTT
CDR3: CASRARGNQPQHF

V: TRBV6-4
D: .
length: 15
size: .
J: TRBJ2-1
DNA: TGTGCCAGCAGCTTAGACCCAACCTCCTACAATGAGCAGTTCTTC
CDR3: CASSLDPTSYNEQFF

V: TRBV12-3/TRBV12-4
D: TRBD1
length: 13
size: .
J: TRBJ1-2
DNA: TGTGCCAGCAGTGGACAGGGGAGTAGGGGCTACACCTTC
CDR3: CASSGQGSRGYTF

V: TRBV24-1
D: TRBD2
length: 16
size: .
J: TRBJ2-3
DNA: TGTGCCACCAGTGATTTCGCTAGCGGAGATACAGATACGCAGTATTTT
CDR3: CATSDFASGDTDTQYF

V: TRBV2
D: .
length: 13
size: .
J: TRBJ1-5
DNA: TGTGCCAGCAGTCTTGATAGCAATCAGCCCCAGCATTTT
CDR3: CASSLDSNQPQHF

V: TRBV4-3
D: .
length: 15
size: .
J: TRBJ2-7
DNA: TGCGCCAGCAGCCAAGTTTCAGGGGCGCCCTACGAGCAGTACTTC
CDR3: CASSQVSGAPYEQYF

V: TRBV6-2/TRBV6-3
D: .
length: 15
size: once
J: TRBJ2-7
DNA: TGTGCCAGCAGTTACTCAAGGACTCTCCTCTACGAGCAGTACTTC
CDR3: CASSYSRTLLYEQYF

V: TRBV4-1
D: .
length: 13
size: .
J: TRBJ2-7
DNA: TGCGCCAGCAGCCATGTAGGACAGTACGAGCAGTACTTC
CDR3: CASSHVGQYEQYF

V: TRBV20-1
D: .
length: 11
size: .
J: TRBJ1-1
DNA: TGCAGTGCCACGACCTTAACTGAAGCTTTCTTT
CDR3: CSATTLTEAFF

V: TRBV19
D: .
length: 14
size: .
J: TRBJ1-4
DNA: TGTGCCAGTAACCGGGGGGCATTGGATGAAAAACTGTTTTTT
CDR3: CASNRGALDEKLFF

V: TRBV13
D: .
length: 14
size: .
J: TRBJ1-2
DNA: TGTGCCAGCAGCCCCCGGCGGCAGCTCGATGGCTACACCTTC
CDR3: CASSPRRQLDGYTF

V: TRBV7-2
D: .
length: 17
size: .
J: TRBJ1-4
DNA: TGTGCCAGCAGCTTAGTGGGTGGTTTTGAGTTTGGGGAAAAACTGTTTTTT
CDR3: CASSLVGGFEFGEKLFF

V: TRBV11-2
D: TRBD2
length: 16
size: .
J: TRBJ2-1
DNA: TGTGCCAGCAGCTCCAGACTAGCGGGAGGCTACAATGAGCAGTTCTTC
CDR3: CASSSRLAGGYNEQFF

V: TRBV10-2
D: .
length: 14
size: .
J: TRBJ2-7
DNA: TGCGCCAGCAGTGAAGGGCGGACCTCGGACGAGCAGTACTTC
CDR3: CASSEGRTSDEQYF

V: TRBV19
D: .
length: 14
size: .
J: TRBJ1-6
DNA: TGTGCCAGTAGTATTGGGGAGGCTGGCTCACCCCTCCACTTT
CDR3: CASSIGEAGSPLHF

V: TRBV9
D: TRBD1
length: 15
size: .
J: TRBJ2-2
DNA: TGTGCCAGCAGCGTAGAGGGGGCCAACACCGGGGAGCTGTTTTTT
CDR3: CASSVEGANTGELFF

V: TRBV5-8
D: TRBD1
length: 14
size: .
J: TRBJ2-5
DNA: TGTGCCAGCAGCACCTACAGGGGTGCAGAGACCCAGTACTTC
CDR3: CASSTYRGAETQYF

V: TRBV7-3
D: TRBD1
length: 16
size: .
J: TRBJ1-1
DNA: TGTGCCAGCAGCTCTACAGGGGGCAGAGGGAACACTGAAGCTTTCTTT
CDR3: CASSSTGGRGNTEAFF

V: TRBV5-8
D: .
length: 15
size: .
J: TRBJ2-3
DNA: TGTGCCAGCCTAAAGACTAGGGGTGACACAGATACGCAGTATTTT
CDR3: CASLKTRGDTDTQYF